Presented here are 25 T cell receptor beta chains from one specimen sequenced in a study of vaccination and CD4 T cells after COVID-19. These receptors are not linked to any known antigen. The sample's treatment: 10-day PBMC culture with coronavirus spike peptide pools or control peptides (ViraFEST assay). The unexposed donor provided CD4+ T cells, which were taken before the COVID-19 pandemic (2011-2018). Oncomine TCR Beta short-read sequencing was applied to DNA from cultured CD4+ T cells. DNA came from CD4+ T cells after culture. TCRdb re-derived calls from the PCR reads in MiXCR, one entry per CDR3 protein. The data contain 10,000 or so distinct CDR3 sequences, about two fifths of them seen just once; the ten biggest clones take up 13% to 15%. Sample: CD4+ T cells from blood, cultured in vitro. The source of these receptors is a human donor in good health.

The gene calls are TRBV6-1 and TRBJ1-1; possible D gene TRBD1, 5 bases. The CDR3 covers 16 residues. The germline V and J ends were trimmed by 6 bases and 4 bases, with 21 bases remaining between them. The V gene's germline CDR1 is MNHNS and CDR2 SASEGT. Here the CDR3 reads CASRDPGGTRGTEAFF. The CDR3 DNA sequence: TGTGCCAGCAGGGACCCCGGGGGGACCCGCGGCACTGAAGCTTTCTTT.

The CDR3 DNA reads as TGTGCCAGTAGTATGGTAGCGGGACTAAGCACAGATACGCAGTATTTT. It translates to CASSMVAGLSTDTQYF. The chain couples TRBV19 to TRBJ2-3; 8 bases match TRBD2. Germline values: CDR1 LNHDA, CDR2 SQIVND (reference sequence). V shed 3 bases, J shed 0 bases, and the junction held 5 bases outside the gene matches. This CDR3 is built from 16 residues.

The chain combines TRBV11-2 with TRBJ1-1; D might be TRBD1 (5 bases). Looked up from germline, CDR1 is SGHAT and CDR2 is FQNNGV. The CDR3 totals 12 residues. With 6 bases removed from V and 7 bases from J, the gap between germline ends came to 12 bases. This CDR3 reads CASSQGAGEAFF. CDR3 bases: TGTGCCAGCAGTCAAGGGGCGGGTGAAGCTTTCTTT.

As DNA, the CDR3 is TGTGCCAGTAGTAATCTGGGGGATCAGCCCCAGCATTTT. It specifies CASSNLGDQPQHF. The chain carries TRBV19 and TRBJ1-5, with D maybe TRBD1 (5 bases). Trimming cost V 4 bases and J 5 bases, with 9 bases left between them. Germline V lookup: CDR1 LNHDA, CDR2 SQIVND (reference sequence). This CDR3 spans 13 amino acids.

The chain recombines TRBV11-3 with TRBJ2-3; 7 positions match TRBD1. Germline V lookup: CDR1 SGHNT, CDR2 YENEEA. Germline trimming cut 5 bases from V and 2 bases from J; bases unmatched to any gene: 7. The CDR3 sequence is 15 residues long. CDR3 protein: CASSPGGADTDTQYF. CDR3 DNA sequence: TGTGCCAGCAGCCCAGGGGGAGCGGACACAGATACGCAGTATTTT.

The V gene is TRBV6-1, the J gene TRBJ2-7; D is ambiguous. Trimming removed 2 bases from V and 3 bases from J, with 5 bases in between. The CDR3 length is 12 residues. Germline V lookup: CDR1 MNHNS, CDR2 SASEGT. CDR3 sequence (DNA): TGTGCCAGCAGTGAATCGAGCTACGAGCAGTACTTC. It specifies CASSESSYEQYF.

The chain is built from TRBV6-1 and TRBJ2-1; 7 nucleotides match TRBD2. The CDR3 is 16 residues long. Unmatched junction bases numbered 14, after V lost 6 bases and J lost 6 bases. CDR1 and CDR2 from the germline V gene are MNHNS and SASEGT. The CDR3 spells CASRQTPAGSSNEQFF. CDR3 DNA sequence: TGTGCCAGCAGACAGACACCAGCGGGGTCTTCCAATGAGCAGTTCTTC.

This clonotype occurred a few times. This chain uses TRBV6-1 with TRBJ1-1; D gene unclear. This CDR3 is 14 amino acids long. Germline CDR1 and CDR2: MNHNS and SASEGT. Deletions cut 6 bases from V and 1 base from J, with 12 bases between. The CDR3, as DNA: TGTGCCAGCAGGGGAGGGTCAAGGAACACTGAAGCTTTCTTT. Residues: CASRGGSRNTEAFF.

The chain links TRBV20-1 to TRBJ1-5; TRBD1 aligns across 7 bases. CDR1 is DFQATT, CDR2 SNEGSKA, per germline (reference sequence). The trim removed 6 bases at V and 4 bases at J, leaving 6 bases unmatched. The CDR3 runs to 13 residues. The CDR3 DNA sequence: TGCAGTGCCTCAGGACAGGTGAATCAGCCCCAGCATTTT. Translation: CSASGQVNQPQHF.

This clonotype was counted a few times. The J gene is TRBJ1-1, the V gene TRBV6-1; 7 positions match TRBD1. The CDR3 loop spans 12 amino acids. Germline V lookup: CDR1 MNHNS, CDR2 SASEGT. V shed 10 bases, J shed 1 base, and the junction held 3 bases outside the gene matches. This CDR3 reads CATRGANTEAFF. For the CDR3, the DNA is TGTGCCACCAGGGGGGCGAACACTGAAGCTTTCTTT.

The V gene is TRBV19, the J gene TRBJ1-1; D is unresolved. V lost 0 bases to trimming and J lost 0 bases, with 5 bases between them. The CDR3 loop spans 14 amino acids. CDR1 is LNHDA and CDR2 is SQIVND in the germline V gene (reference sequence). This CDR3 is CASSIEGLNTEAFF. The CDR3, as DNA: TGTGCCAGTAGTATAGAGGGGTTGAACACTGAAGCTTTCTTT.

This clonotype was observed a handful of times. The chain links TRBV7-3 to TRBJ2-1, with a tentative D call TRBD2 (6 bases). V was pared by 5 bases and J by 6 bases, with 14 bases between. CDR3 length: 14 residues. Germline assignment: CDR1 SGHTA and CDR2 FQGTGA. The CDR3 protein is CASSVFSGPNEQFF. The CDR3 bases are TGTGCCAGCAGCGTCTTTAGCGGACCCAATGAGCAGTTCTTC.

CDR3 region: CASRGQGDGQPQHF. DNA for the CDR3: TGTGCCAGCAGAGGACAGGGGGACGGGCAGCCCCAGCATTTT. V gene TRBV12-3 or TRBV12-4 combines with J gene TRBJ1-5, with 10 bases aligning to TRBD1. With V trimmed by 6 bases and J by 7 bases, 6 bases remained unmatched. The CDR3 is 14 residues long.

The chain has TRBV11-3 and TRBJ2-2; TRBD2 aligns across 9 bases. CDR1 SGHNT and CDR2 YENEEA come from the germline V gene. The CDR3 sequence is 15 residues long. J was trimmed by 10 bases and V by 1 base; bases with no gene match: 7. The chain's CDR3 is CASSLVAGAAEELFF. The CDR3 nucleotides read TGTGCCAGCAGCTTAGTAGCGGGAGCGGCCGAGGAGCTGTTTTTT.

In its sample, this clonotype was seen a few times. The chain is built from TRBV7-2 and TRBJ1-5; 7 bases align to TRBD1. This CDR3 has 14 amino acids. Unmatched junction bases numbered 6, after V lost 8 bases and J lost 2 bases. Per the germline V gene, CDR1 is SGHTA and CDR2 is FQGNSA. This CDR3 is CASVTGVGNQPQHF. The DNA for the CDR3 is TGTGCCAGCGTAACAGGGGTCGGCAATCAGCCCCAGCATTTT.

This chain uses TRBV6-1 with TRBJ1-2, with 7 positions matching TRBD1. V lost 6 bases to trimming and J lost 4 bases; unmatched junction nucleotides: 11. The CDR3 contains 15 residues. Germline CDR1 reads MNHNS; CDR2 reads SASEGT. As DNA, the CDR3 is TGTGCCAGCAGCGACCACCCCGGGACAGCCTATGGCTACACCTTC. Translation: CASSDHPGTAYGYTF.

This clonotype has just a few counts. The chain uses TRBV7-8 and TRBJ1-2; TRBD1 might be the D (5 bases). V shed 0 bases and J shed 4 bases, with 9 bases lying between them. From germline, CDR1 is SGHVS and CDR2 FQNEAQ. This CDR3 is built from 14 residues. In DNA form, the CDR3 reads TGTGCCAGCAGCTTAGCGTTAGGGACCTATGGCTACACCTTC. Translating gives CASSLALGTYGYTF.

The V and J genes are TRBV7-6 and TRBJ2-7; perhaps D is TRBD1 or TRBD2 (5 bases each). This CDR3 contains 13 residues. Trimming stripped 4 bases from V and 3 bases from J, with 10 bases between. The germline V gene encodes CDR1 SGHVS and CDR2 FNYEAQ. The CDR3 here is CASSSGTSYEQYF. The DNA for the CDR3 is TGTGCCAGCAGCTCCGGGACCAGCTACGAGCAGTACTTC.

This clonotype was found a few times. The CDR3 DNA sequence: TGTGCCACCCGGGAGAGCGGGGACAGGGCAGATACGCAGTATTTT. It is translated as CATRESGDRADTQYF. This sequence joins TRBV24-1 and TRBJ2-3; 9 bases match TRBD1. Germline loops: CDR1 KGHDR, CDR2 SFDVKD. V shed 9 bases and J 4 bases; nucleotides not matched to a gene: 10. The CDR3 runs 15 residues.

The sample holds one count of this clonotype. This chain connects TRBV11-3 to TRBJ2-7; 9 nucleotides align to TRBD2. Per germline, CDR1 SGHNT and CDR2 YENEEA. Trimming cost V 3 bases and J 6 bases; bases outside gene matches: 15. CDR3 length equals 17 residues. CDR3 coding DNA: TGTGCCAGCAGCTTCGGTAGCGGGAGCTTAGTCTTAGGCGAGCAGTACTTC. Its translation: CASSFGSGSLVLGEQYF.

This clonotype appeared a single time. The DNA of the CDR3 is TGTGCCAGCAGCCGAGGACAGGCGGCGCAAGCTTTCTTT. Protein: CASSRGQAAQAFF. The V call is TRBV5-4, the J call TRBJ1-1; TRBD1 matches at 7 bases. The V segment lost 4 bases and the J segment 9 bases; nucleotides outside the gene matches: 9. CDR3 length: 13 residues. CDR1 SGHNT and CDR2 YYREEE come from the germline V gene (reference sequence).

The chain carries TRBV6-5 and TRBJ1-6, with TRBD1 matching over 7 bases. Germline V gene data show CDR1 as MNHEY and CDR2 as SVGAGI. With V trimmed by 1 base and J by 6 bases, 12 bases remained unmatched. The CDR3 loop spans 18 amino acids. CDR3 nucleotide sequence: TGTGCCAGCAGTTACTGGCCCGTTGGACAGGTCCCTAATTCACCCCTCCACTTT. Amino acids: CASSYWPVGQVPNSPLHF.

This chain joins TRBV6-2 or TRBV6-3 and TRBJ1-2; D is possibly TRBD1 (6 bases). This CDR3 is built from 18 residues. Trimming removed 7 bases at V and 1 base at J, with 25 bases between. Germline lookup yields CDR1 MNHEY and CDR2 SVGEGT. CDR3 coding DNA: TGTGCCAGCAACCACCCGCCACGGACAGCCGCAATTAACTATGGCTACACCTTC. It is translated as CASNHPPRTAAINYGYTF.

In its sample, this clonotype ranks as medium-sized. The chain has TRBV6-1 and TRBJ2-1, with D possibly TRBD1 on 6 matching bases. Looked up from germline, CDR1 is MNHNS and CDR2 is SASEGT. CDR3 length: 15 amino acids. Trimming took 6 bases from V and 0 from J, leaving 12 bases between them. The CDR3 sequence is CASRMDSGSYNEQFF. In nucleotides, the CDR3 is TGTGCCAGCAGAATGGACAGCGGCTCCTACAATGAGCAGTTCTTC.

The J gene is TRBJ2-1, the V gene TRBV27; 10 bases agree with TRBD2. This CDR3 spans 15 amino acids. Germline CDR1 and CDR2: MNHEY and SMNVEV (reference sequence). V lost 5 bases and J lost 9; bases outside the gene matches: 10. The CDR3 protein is CASSLRLAGVSEQFF. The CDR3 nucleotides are TGTGCCAGCAGTCTTCGGCTAGCGGGAGTTAGTGAGCAGTTCTTC.